This TCR beta chain was sequenced in a study of post-analysis software for immune sequencing data. Study-level background: Included courses were relapsing-remitting and secondary progressive multiple sclerosis; progressive-relapsing multiple sclerosis was also included.

Of note for this clonotype: As yet, its antigen is unknown.

Unique molecular identifiers featured in each of the TCR beta cDNA libraries. Input amounts of 1 to 10 million T cells were used. These gave 500,000 or so cDNA molecules, so each molecule approximated one T cell. TCRdb processed the PCR reads anew with MiXCR; each CDR3 protein has one entry. The data hold over 300,000 distinct CDR3 sequences, with roughly 36% observed a single time. Findings and caveats of the study: Controls showed significantly higher normalized Chao1 diversity than did multiple sclerosis patients. Strong same-batch co-clustering of samples appeared with F measure clustering.

The sequencing sample was made of blood. The sequence derives from a girl aged 5-17 years with multiple sclerosis.

DNA for the CDR3: TGTGCCAGCAGGAGCCCGGGGGATTCACCCCTCCACTTT. This translates into CASRSPGDSPLHF. V usage is TRBV11-2 and J usage is TRBJ1-6; possible D gene TRBD1, 5 bases. V gave up 6 bases and J gave up 8 bases, with 11 bases separating them. CDR1 is SGHAT and CDR2 is FQNNGV in the germline V gene. The CDR3 runs 13 residues.